This TCR beta chain is drawn from a study of blood T cell repertoires in COVID-19. Germline values: CDR1 LNHDA, CDR2 SQIVND (reference sequence). Trimming at V came to 7 bases and at J to 9 bases, leaving 27 bases not matched to a gene. This CDR3 region has 19 residues. How the authors handled the data: Scientists estimated how many nucleated cells there were by amplifying reference gene primers. TCRdb's copy holds only in-frame clones and misses some; the assay was immunoSEQ multiplex PCR. V, J and clone size derive from that table, while D and trimming were established from the DNA sequence. The sample consists of under 150,000 clones, over 75% of them appearing once.

This rearrangement joins TRBV19 to TRBJ1-5, with 7 bases that match TRBD1. The origin of this receptor is a man aged 50 to 60 with acute or convalescent COVID-19. Sequenced input: peripheral blood. The CDR3 reads CASTHIRPQPGGWGWPQHF. As DNA, the CDR3 is TGTGCCAGTACCCATATTCGCCCCCAGCCAGGGGGTTGGGGATGGCCCCAGCATTTT. Filled out from reference TRBV19 and TRBJ1-5, the complete variable domain reads DGGITQSPKYLFRKEGQNVTLSCEQNLNHDAMYWYRQDPGQGLRLIYYSQIVNDFQKGDIAEGYSVSREKKESFPLTVTSAQKNPTAFYLCASTHIRPQPGGWGWPQHFGDGTRLSIL.